The 17 T cell receptor beta chains below all came from one sample that was sequenced in a study of low-dose radiotherapy and immunotherapy resistance in tumors (dated by TCRdb to between 2020 and 2023). For sequencing, an Illumina HiSeq 2500 was employed. Superscript III and a set of TRAV- and TRBV-specific primers were used to synthesize first-strand cDNA, so that both TCRalpha and TCRbeta chains were covered. TCRs were amplified with Phusion for around 18 PCR cycles, with a constant-region primer paired with the adapter attached to the V primers. Using fastp trimming at Q25 and MiXCR clonotype assembly, TCRdb reanalyzed the public sequencing data and kept in-frame beta chains. Rows with one shared CDR3 protein collapse into an entry with the most common genes and DNA. This sample has approximately 84,000 distinct CDR3 sequences in its table, and less than 20% of those were observed once. The ten largest clones capture approximately 1.5% of the sample.

The sample's time point label, decoded: after trial treatment. This sample's treatment or condition label indicates: LDRT plus nivolumab, ipilimumab, low-dose cyclophosphamide and aspirin (RACIN trial). The sample was PBMCs, taken after low-dose radiotherapy plus immunotherapy. The receptors were sampled from a male donor with prostate cancer.

This clonotype was detected ten times or more. The chain employs TRBV2 and TRBJ1-5; the D is unclear. Between the trimmed V and J ends, which lost 3 bases and 4 bases, there was a span of 7 bases. Germline CDR1 SNHLY, CDR2 FYNNEI. CDR3 size: 13 residues. CDR3 protein: CASSEEENQPQHF. The CDR3 region has the DNA TGTGCCAGCAGTGAGGAAGAGAATCAGCCCCAGCATTTT.

The table lists this clonotype with many counts. This sequence joins TRBV5-1 and TRBJ2-1, with 8 bases lining up with TRBD2. Trimming cost V 3 bases and J 0 bases; bases outside gene matches: 8. Germline V CDR1 and CDR2: SGHRS, YFSETQ. The CDR3 runs to 17 residues. The DNA of the CDR3 is TGCGCCAGCAGCTCTAGGACTAGCCGGGCCTCCTACAATGAGCAGTTCTTC. This gives the protein CASSSRTSRASYNEQFF. The full variable domain, in which reference TRBV5-1 and TRBJ2-1 provide the parts outside the CDR3, is KAGVTQTPRYLIKTRGQQVTLSCSPISGHRSVSWYQQTPGQGLQFLFEYFSETQRNKGNFPGRFSGRQFSNSRSEMNVSTLELGDSALYLCASSSRTSRASYNEQFFGPGTRLTVL.

This clonotype occurred many times. This chain's CDR3 is CASSYSGGIGSGNTIYF. The CDR3 DNA follows: TGTGCCAGCAGTTACTCGGGAGGGATTGGCTCTGGAAACACCATATATTTT. The rearrangement uses TRBV6-5 and TRBJ1-3; D ambiguous. The V end was cut by 0 bases, the J end by 0 bases, with 12 bases between. Germline values: CDR1 MNHEY, CDR2 SVGAGI. The CDR3 is 17 amino acids.

This clonotype was seen at least ten times. The J gene is TRBJ2-1, the V gene TRBV28; D ambiguous. The germline V gene encodes CDR1 MDHEN and CDR2 SYDVKM. Trimming removed 2 bases at V and 9 bases at J, with 8 bases between. There are 12 residues in the CDR3. This CDR3 is CASSLRIGEQFF. The CDR3 DNA follows: TGTGCCAGCAGTTTACGAATTGGTGAGCAGTTCTTC.

Ten or more counts support this clonotype. V is TRBV5-1 and J is TRBJ2-7; perhaps TRBD2 as D (5 bases). V gave up 4 bases and J gave up 4 bases, with 18 bases separating them. CDR3 size: 15 residues. Germline CDR1 reads SGHRS; CDR2 reads YFSETQ. The CDR3 here is CASSPGASSGYEQYF. Here the CDR3 DNA reads TGCGCCAGCAGCCCCGGTGCGTCTTCGGGATACGAGCAGTACTTC.

This clonotype was observed at least ten times. A much more abundant neighbour one base away suggests this may be a read error. J is TRBJ2-6 and V is TRBV29-1; no reliable D call. The CDR3 length is 16 residues. V was cut by 1 base and J by 0 bases, with 10 bases left in between. Looked up from germline, CDR1 is SQVTM and CDR2 is ANQGSEA. In nucleotides, the CDR3 is TGCAGCGTTGAAGTAACCCGCGCCTCTGGGGCCAACGTCCTGACTTTC. It translates to CSVEVTRASGANVLTF.

A remark on this clonotype: One base separates it from a far larger clone, so it is likely a read error. The V gene is TRBV6-1, the J gene TRBJ2-7; D might be TRBD2 (6 bases). The germline V gene encodes CDR1 MNHNS and CDR2 SASEGT. Trimming cost V 5 bases and J 7 bases, with 24 bases left between them. CDR3 length: 16 amino acids. CDR3: CASSYLLAQGNHEQYF. The DNA for the CDR3 is TGTGCCAGCAGTTACCTTCTAGCGCAAGGGAACCATGAGCAGTACTTC.

Concerning this clonotype itself: This likely traces to a read error, being one base from a far larger clone. V usage is TRBV5-1 and J usage is TRBJ2-1; D might be TRBD1 (5 bases). Looked up from germline, CDR1 is SGHRS and CDR2 is YFSETQ. The germline V and J ends were trimmed by 2 bases and 10 bases, with 16 bases remaining between them. The CDR3 covers 14 residues. The CDR3 coding sequence is TGCGCCAGCAGCTTACAGGAAAGCTCCTACGAGCAGTTCTTC. Protein sequence: CASSLQESSYEQFF.

In its sample, this clonotype was seen many times. The chain has TRBV7-2 and TRBJ1-1; TRBD1 agrees at 10 bases. V shed 6 bases and J 8 bases; nucleotides not matched to a gene: 6. There are 13 residues in the CDR3. Per the germline V gene, CDR1 is SGHTA and CDR2 is FQGNSA. Here the CDR3 DNA reads TGTGCCAGCAGAAGACAGGGGGCGACGGAAGCTTTCTTT. This gives the protein CASRRQGATEAFF.

This clonotype was seen at least ten times. This sequence joins TRBV29-1 and TRBJ2-5, with 9 bases that match TRBD1. Trimming removed 7 bases from V and 5 bases from J; junction bases left unmatched: 5. Germline values: CDR1 SQVTM, CDR2 ANQGSEA. CDR3 length: 12 residues. The CDR3 loop is CSAGQGRETQYF. CDR3 nucleotides: TGCAGCGCAGGACAGGGGAGGGAGACCCAGTACTTC.

Notes on this clonotype: A read error likely explains this, since a far larger clone differs by one base. The chain couples TRBV28 to TRBJ2-7, with D possibly TRBD1 on 6 matching bases. This CDR3 is 14 amino acids long. The germline CDR1 and CDR2 sequences are MDHEN and SYDVKM. V was shortened by 7 bases and J by 3 bases, with 16 bases between the two germline ends. CDR3 loop: CASTKTQGNYEQYF. The CDR3 bases are TGTGCCAGCACGAAGACCCAGGGGAACTACGAGCAGTACTTC.

Ten or more counts support this clonotype. The chain links TRBV28 to TRBJ1-5, with D unclear. Germline V gene data show CDR1 as MDHEN and CDR2 as SYDVKM. This CDR3 spans 15 amino acids. Trimming took 4 bases from V and 3 from J, leaving 13 bases between them. CDR3 nucleotides: TGTGCCAGCAGTTCCGGGCTCTCTTACAATCAGCCCCAGCATTTT. Its protein is CASSSGLSYNQPQHF.

This clonotype has ten or more counts. The genes are TRBV4-1 and TRBJ2-5, with D perhaps being TRBD1 or TRBD2 (6 bases each). Germline CDR1 and CDR2: MGHRA and YSYEKL. The CDR3 is 17 amino acids. Trimming pared 4 bases from V and 5 bases from J, leaving 23 bases between. The CDR3 loop reads CASSPGGHPPGWETQYF. The CDR3, as DNA: TGCGCCAGCAGCCCCGGGGGACACCCCCCGGGCTGGGAGACCCAGTACTTC.

There are a few counts of this clonotype. The chain recombines TRBV18 with TRBJ1-3, with a weak D call TRBD1 (5 bases). Germline V gene data show CDR1 as KGHSH and CDR2 as LQKENI. This CDR3 is built from 15 residues. V was trimmed by 5 bases and J by 0 bases, leaving 11 bases between them. The CDR3 is CASSIGDYSGNTIYF. CDR3 in DNA: TGTGCCAGCTCAATCGGGGACTACTCTGGAAACACCATATATTTT.

This clonotype was counted at least ten times. V and J are TRBV3-1 and TRBJ1-3, with a possible D match to TRBD1 (6 bases). This CDR3 is built from 15 residues. Germline V gene data show CDR1 as LGHDT and CDR2 as YNNKEL (reference sequence). V was cut by 4 bases and J by 3 bases, with 13 bases left in between. The CDR3 DNA reads as TGTGCCAGCAGCCTCACGGGGGCAGGTGGAAACACCATATATTTT. This encodes CASSLTGAGGNTIYF.

Of note for this clonotype: A single base is all that separates this from a far larger clone, so a read error is likely. The gene calls are TRBV7-2 and TRBJ2-7, with D hard to call. The V gene lost 9 bases and the J gene lost 7 bases, with 13 bases spanning the gap. This CDR3 is 11 amino acids long. In germline, CDR1 is SGHTA, CDR2 FQGNSA. CDR3 amino acids: CASTTDNEQYF. The CDR3 nucleotides are TGTGCCAGTACCACAGACAATGAGCAGTACTTC.

This clonotype was observed at least ten times. This chain uses TRBV28 with TRBJ1-2; no definite D call. Germline lookup yields CDR1 MDHEN and CDR2 SYDVKM. This CDR3 is 15 amino acids long. V was cut by 7 bases and J by 4 bases, with 19 bases left in between. The CDR3 here is CASTFRMGGSYGYTF. Here the CDR3 DNA reads TGTGCCAGCACCTTTAGGATGGGCGGATCCTATGGCTACACCTTC.